Only one count was recorded for the clone carrying this T cell receptor (beta chain). Its cognate antigen is unknown. This entry belongs to a study of cytomegalovirus exposure and HLA in healthy donors. Whole-study context: Earlier work reported around 110 million unique TCR beta sequences from 170 million or so T cells.

General study points: V- and J-gene trimming in TCR beta was tied to a missense DCLRE1C variant by an analysis performed later.

The PCR made use of 60 Vbeta and 13 Jbeta primers. Clones were read by immunoSEQ multiplex PCR, and TCRdb kept only the in-frame ones, dropping some. This table holds about 180,000 clones, approximately 88% found once. Germline values: CDR1 SGHRS, CDR2 YFSETQ. J gave up 8 bases and V 3 bases, and 10 bases lay outside the gene matches. This CDR3 is 15 amino acids long. Sequenced sample: PBMCs. The sequence derives from a boy aged 2 to 10 in good health and CMV-seronegative. The V and J genes are TRBV5-1 and TRBJ1-4; 7 bases line up with TRBD1. CDR3 residues: CASSSNAGTDEKLFF. Here the CDR3 DNA reads TGCGCCAGCAGCTCGAATGCCGGGACAGACGAAAAACTGTTTTTT.